These T cell receptor beta chains were read from a single sample in a study of blood T cell repertoires in COVID-19. This table comes from immunoSEQ multiplex PCR, and its TCRdb copy is limited to in-frame clones, with some not included. Among 70,000 to 80,000 clones listed, 82% were seen once. The source material was peripheral blood. These receptor sequences come from a woman over 75 with acute or convalescent COVID-19. CDR3s include the opening cysteine and the closing phenylalanine or tryptophan. D genes are given only for firm matches. A clone size is listed for some rows: how often the clone was seen (once, few, many), or a class if it is expanded.

abundance	d_gene	v_gene	j_gene	CDR3aa	CDR3nt
.	TRBD1	TRBV7-9	TRBJ1-6	CASSQGQGYSPLHF	TGTGCCAGCAGCCAAGGACAGGGTTATTCACCCCTCCACTTT
.	TRBD2	TRBV5-1	TRBJ2-2	CASSGAGGVTGELFF	TGCGCCAGCAGCGGTGCGGGAGGTGTAACCGGGGAGCTGTTTTTT
.	TRBD1	TRBV5-6	TRBJ1-4	CASSTGTGGINEKLFF	TGTGCCAGCAGCACGGGGACAGGGGGGATTAATGAAAAACTGTTTTTT
.	TRBD2	TRBV7-2	TRBJ2-3	CASSTGRLAADTQYF	TGTGCCAGCAGCACCGGTCGCCTAGCGGCAGATACGCAGTATTTT
.	TRBD2	TRBV30	TRBJ2-1	CAWSGGLAVYNEQFF	TGTGCCTGGAGTGGAGGACTAGCGGTCTACAATGAGCAGTTCTTC
.	TRBD1	TRBV4-1	TRBJ1-4	CASSQGGQGATNEKLFF	TGCGCCAGCAGCCAAGGGGGACAGGGGGCAACTAATGAAAAACTGTTTTTT
few	TRBD1	TRBV15	TRBJ2-1	CATSRNYPLQGADNEQFF	TGTGCCACCAGCAGAAATTACCCCCTGCAGGGGGCAGACAATGAGCAGTTCTTC
.	.	TRBV29-1	TRBJ1-1	CSVVRTGNTEAFF	TGCAGCGTTGTCCGAACAGGGAACACTGAAGCTTTCTTT
.	TRBD2	TRBV9	TRBJ2-5	CASSVAPSGRETQYF	TGTGCCAGCAGCGTAGCCCCCAGCGGGAGAGAGACCCAGTACTTC
.	TRBD1	TRBV9	TRBJ1-4	CASSVRTGGESEKLFF	TGTGCCAGCAGCGTCCGGACAGGGGGGGAGAGTGAAAAACTGTTTTTT
once	.	TRBV25-1	TRBJ2-2	CASSELTVTGELFF	TGTGCCAGCAGTGAACTAACGGTTACCGGGGAGCTGTTTTTT
.	.	TRBV5-1	TRBJ2-1	CASSLDSYNEQFF	TGCGCCAGCAGCTTGGACAGCTACAATGAGCAGTTCTTC
.	.	TRBV7-9	TRBJ1-3	CAPGENTIYF	TGTGCCCCCGGAGAAAACACCATATATTTT
.	.	TRBV10-3	TRBJ1-2	CAISEGGFNYGYTF	TGTGCCATCAGTGAAGGGGGTTTCAACTATGGCTACACCTTC
.	.	TRBV18	TRBJ1-1	CASSPPGIGSTEAFF	TGTGCCAGCTCTCCGCCCGGCATCGGGAGCACTGAAGCTTTCTTT
.	.	TRBV7-3	TRBJ2-3	CASSPSGYSGTDTQYF	TGTGCCAGCAGCCCCTCGGGGTATTCCGGCACAGATACGCAGTATTTT
.	.	TRBV18	TRBJ2-3	CASSPFGSSDTQYF	TGTGCCAGCTCACCTTTTGGCAGTTCAGATACGCAGTATTTT
once	TRBD1	TRBV11-2	TRBJ1-4	CASSSPTGRNEKLFF	TGTGCCAGCAGCTCCCCGACAGGGAGGAATGAAAAACTGTTTTTT
.	.	TRBV29-1	TRBJ2-2	CSVAPGLGPGELFF	TGCAGCGTAGCCCCGGGACTGGGCCCCGGGGAGCTGTTTTTT
few	TRBD2	TRBV5-6	TRBJ2-5	CASSQRWAGGRETQYF	TGTGCCAGCAGCCAGCGATGGGCGGGAGGGCGAGAGACCCAGTACTTC
.	.	TRBV6-2/TRBV6-3	TRBJ1-1	CASSKMRRLITEAFF	TGTGCCAGCAGTAAAATGAGGCGCCTTATCACTGAAGCTTTCTTT
.	.	TRBV7-9	TRBJ1-2	CASRPRATPNYGYTF	TGTGCCAGCAGGCCCAGGGCTACTCCTAACTATGGCTACACCTTC
.	TRBD1	TRBV29-1	TRBJ2-7	CSVVRVGQGDEQYF	TGCAGCGTTGTCAGGGTCGGACAGGGCGACGAGCAGTACTTC
.	.	TRBV5-1	TRBJ1-3	CASSLRQGSGNTIYF	TGCGCCAGCAGCTTGAGGCAGGGCTCTGGAAACACCATATATTTT
.	TRBD2	TRBV5-1	TRBJ2-3	CASSPGTSRHTQYF	TGCGCCAGCAGCCCGGGGACTAGCCGGCATACGCAGTATTTT
.	.	TRBV5-1	TRBJ2-3	CASSLEGGKSTDTQYF	TGCGCCAGCAGCTTGGAGGGCGGGAAGAGCACAGATACGCAGTATTTT
.	.	TRBV7-2	TRBJ1-3	CASSSRAFSGNTIYF	TGTGCCAGCAGCTCCAGGGCGTTCTCTGGAAACACCATATATTTT
.	TRBD2	TRBV27	TRBJ2-5	CASSPLGGLGGETQYF	TGTGCCAGCAGTCCATTGGGGGGACTAGGGGGTGAGACCCAGTACTTC
.	.	TRBV5-8	TRBJ1-4	CASSRTGTPSQKLFF	TGTGCCAGCAGCCGTACCGGGACACCTTCACAAAAACTGTTTTTT
.	TRBD1	TRBV19	TRBJ2-6	CASSINRGTGANVLTF	TGTGCCAGTAGTATTAACAGGGGAACTGGGGCCAACGTCCTGACTTTC
.	TRBD1	TRBV30	TRBJ1-6	CAWRIAGQGNSPLHF	TGTGCCTGGAGAATAGCGGGACAGGGGAATTCACCCCTCCACTTT
.	TRBD2	TRBV4-2	TRBJ2-1	CASSSKGAGGPDEQFF	TGTGCCAGCAGCTCTAAAGGCGCGGGAGGGCCAGATGAGCAGTTCTTC
.	.	TRBV30	TRBJ2-7	CAWRGAGGHYEQYF	TGTGCCTGGAGGGGGGCAGGGGGGCACTACGAGCAGTACTTC
.	TRBD1	TRBV7-2	TRBJ1-6	CASSPQGRRSPLHF	TGTGCCAGCAGCCCACAGGGGAGGCGTTCACCCCTCCACTTT
.	TRBD2	TRBV27	TRBJ2-5	CASSLQPGLAGAETQYF	TGTGCCAGCAGTTTACAGCCGGGACTAGCGGGAGCTGAGACCCAGTACTTC
.	TRBD1	TRBV5-6	TRBJ2-1	CASSLGTGYNEQFF	TGTGCCAGCAGCTTGGGGACAGGATACAATGAGCAGTTCTTC
.	.	TRBV6-6	TRBJ2-7	CASSDSGLGDEQYF	TGTGCCAGCAGCGATAGCGGTTTGGGTGACGAGCAGTACTTC
.	TRBD2	TRBV29-1	TRBJ2-3	CSVDSGGTDTQYF	TGCAGCGTTGATAGCGGGGGCACAGATACGCAGTATTTT
.	TRBD2	TRBV10-3	TRBJ2-7	CAIITTSAEGSSYEQYF	TGTGCCATCATAACGACTAGCGCTGAGGGGAGCTCCTACGAGCAGTACTTC
.	.	TRBV6-6	TRBJ2-7	CASSHPGLSSYEQYF	TGTGCCAGCAGCCATCCGGGACTGAGCTCCTACGAGCAGTACTTC
.	.	TRBV19	TRBJ2-1	CASSMRVTLGNEQFF	TGTGCCAGTAGTATGAGGGTCACATTGGGCAATGAGCAGTTCTTC
.	TRBD2	TRBV11-2	TRBJ2-4	CASSFRLAGASKNIQYF	TGTGCCAGCAGCTTCAGACTAGCGGGAGCGTCCAAAAACATTCAGTACTTC
many	.	TRBV6-2/TRBV6-3	TRBJ1-5	CASSYRQFNQPQHF	TGTGCCAGCAGTTACCGACAGTTCAATCAGCCCCAGCATTTT
.	TRBD2	TRBV5-4	TRBJ2-1	CASSSGTSGTSSYNEQFF	TGTGCCAGCAGTTCCGGGACTAGCGGGACGAGCTCCTACAATGAGCAGTTCTTC
.	.	TRBV29-1	TRBJ2-5	CSVETGDYVQETQYF	TGCAGCGTTGAGACCGGGGATTACGTACAAGAGACCCAGTACTTC
few	TRBD2	TRBV5-1	TRBJ2-3	CASKLAGYTDTQYF	TGCGCCAGCAAACTAGCGGGGTACACAGATACGCAGTATTTT
.	TRBD2	TRBV7-9	TRBJ2-1	CASSHSAGRANEQFF	TGTGCCAGCAGCCACTCCGCCGGGAGGGCCAATGAGCAGTTCTTC
.	.	TRBV5-1	TRBJ2-7	CASSLQSVATYEQYF	TGCGCCAGCAGCTTGCAGTCAGTGGCAACCTACGAGCAGTACTTC
.	.	TRBV5-5	TRBJ2-7	CASSLGGGGSYEQYF	TGTGCCAGCAGCTTGGGAGGGGGGGGCTCCTACGAGCAGTACTTC
.	TRBD1	TRBV3-1/TRBV3-2	TRBJ1-6	CASSPGNRGSPLHF	TGTGCCAGCAGCCCCGGGAACAGGGGTTCACCCCTCCACTTT
.	TRBD2	TRBV7-2	TRBJ2-1	CASSLESSGWSSYNEQFF	TGTGCCAGCAGCTTAGAGTCTAGCGGGTGGAGCTCCTACAATGAGCAGTTCTTC
.	.	TRBV18	TRBJ1-1	CASSPTGGGTEAFF	TGTGCCAGCTCACCGACGGGGGGTGGGACTGAAGCTTTCTTT
.	.	TRBV29-1	TRBJ1-2	CSARDTSNYGYTF	TGCAGCGCAAGGGACACGTCTAACTATGGCTACACCTTC